This T cell receptor (beta chain) derives from a study of blood T cells in healthy people across ages. This clonotype was found a few times. Together with a sample-barcoded 5' primer, a J-beta primer mix was included in a second PCR lasting about 6 to 11 cycles. A template-switch adaptor that had 12 random nucleotides put a tag on each cDNA molecule. A single record per CDR3 protein comes from TCRdb applying MiXCR to the 5' RACE reads. The sample includes around 780,000 distinct CDR3 sequences, around 24% of them seen just once. Germline V gene sequence: CDR1 KGHSH, CDR2 LQKENI. V shed 3 bases and J 2 bases; nucleotides not matched to a gene: 3. The length of the CDR3 is 14 residues. These data are also associated with another study on T cells of mothers and their children.

The material sequenced was blood. The sequence was obtained from a boy between 5 and 17 years old in good health. The rearrangement joins TRBV18 to TRBJ1-2; 7 bases align to TRBD1. The CDR3 coding sequence is TGTGCCAGCTCACCCCCAGGGGGAAACTATGGCTACACCTTC. Residues: CASSPPGGNYGYTF.